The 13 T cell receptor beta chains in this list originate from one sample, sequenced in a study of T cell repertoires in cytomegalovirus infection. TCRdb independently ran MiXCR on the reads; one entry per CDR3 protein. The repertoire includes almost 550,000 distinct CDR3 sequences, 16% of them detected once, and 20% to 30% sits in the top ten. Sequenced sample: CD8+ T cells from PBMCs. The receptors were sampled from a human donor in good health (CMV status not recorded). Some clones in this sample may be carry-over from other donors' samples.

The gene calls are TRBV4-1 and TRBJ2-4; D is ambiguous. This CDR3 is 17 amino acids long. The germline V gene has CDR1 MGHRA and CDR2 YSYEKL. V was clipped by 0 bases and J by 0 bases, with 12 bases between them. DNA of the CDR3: TGCGCCAGCAGCCAAGATAGCACTTCGCTAGCCAAAAACATTCAGTACTTC. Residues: CASSQDSTSLAKNIQYF.

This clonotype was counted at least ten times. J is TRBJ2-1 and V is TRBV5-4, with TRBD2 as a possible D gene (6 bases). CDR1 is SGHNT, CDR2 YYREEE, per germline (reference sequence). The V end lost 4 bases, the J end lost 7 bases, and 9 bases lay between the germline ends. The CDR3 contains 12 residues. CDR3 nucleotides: TGTGCCAGCAGCCCGGAGGGGAATGAGCAGTTCTTC. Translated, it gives CASSPEGNEQFF.

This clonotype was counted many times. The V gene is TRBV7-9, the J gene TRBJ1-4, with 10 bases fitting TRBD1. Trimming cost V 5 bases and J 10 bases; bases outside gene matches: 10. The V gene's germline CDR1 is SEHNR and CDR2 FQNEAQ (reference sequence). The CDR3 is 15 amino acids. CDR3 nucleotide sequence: TGTGCCAGCAGCGCCCCGGGACAGGGGTCAACAAAACTGTTTTTT. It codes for CASSAPGQGSTKLFF. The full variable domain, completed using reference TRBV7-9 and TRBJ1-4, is DTGVSQNPRHKITKRGQNVTFRCDPISEHNRLYWYRQTLGQGPEFLTYFQNEAQLEKSRLLSDRFSAERPKGSFSTLEIQRTEQGDSAMYLCASSAPGQGSTKLFFGSGTQLSVL.

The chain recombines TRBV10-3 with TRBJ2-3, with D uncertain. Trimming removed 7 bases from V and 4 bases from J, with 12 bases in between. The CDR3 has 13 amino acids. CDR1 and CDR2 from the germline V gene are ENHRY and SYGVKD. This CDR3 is CAITGGRSDTQYF. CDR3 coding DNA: TGTGCCATCACCGGTGGGCGGTCAGATACGCAGTATTTT.

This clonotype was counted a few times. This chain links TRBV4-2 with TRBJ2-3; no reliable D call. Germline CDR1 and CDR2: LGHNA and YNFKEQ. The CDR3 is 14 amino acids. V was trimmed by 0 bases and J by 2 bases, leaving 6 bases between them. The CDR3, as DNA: TGTGCCAGCAGCCAAGAAGCAGACACAGATACGCAGTATTTT. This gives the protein CASSQEADTDTQYF.

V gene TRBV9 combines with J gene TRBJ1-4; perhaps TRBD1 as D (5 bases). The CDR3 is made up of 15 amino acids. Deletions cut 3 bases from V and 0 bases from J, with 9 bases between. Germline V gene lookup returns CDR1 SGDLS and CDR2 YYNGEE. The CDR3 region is CASSEGTSTNEKLFF. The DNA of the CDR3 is TGTGCCAGCAGCGAAGGGACTTCAACTAATGAAAAACTGTTTTTT. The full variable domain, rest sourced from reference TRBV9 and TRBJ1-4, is DSGVTQTPKHLITATGQRVTLRCSPRSGDLSVYWYQQSLDQGLQFLIQYYNGEERAKGNILERFSAQQFPDLHSELNLSSLELGDSALYFCASSEGTSTNEKLFFGSGTQLSVL.

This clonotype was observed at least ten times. CDR3 amino acids: CASSPSPQGAAYEQYF. Here the CDR3 DNA reads TGTGCCAGCAGCCCGTCTCCTCAGGGCGCCGCCTACGAGCAGTACTTC. This chain connects TRBV7-8 to TRBJ2-7, with D perhaps TRBD1 (5 bases). V lost 5 bases and J lost 2, with 19 bases in between. The CDR3 contains 16 residues. Germline CDR1 is SGHVS and CDR2 is FQNEAQ.

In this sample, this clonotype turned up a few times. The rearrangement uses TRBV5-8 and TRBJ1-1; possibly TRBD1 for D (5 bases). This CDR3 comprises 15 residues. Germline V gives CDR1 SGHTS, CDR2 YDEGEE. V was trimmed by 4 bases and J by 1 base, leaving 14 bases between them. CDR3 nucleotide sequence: TGTGCCAGCAGCCGCCCGACAGCCCCGAACACTGAAGCTTTCTTT. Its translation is CASSRPTAPNTEAFF.

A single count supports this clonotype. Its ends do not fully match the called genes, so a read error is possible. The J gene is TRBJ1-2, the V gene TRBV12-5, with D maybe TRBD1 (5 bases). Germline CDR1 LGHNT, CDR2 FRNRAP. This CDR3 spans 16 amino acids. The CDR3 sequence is CASGLGETGRNYVYTF. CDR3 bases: TGTGCTAGTGGTTTGGGAGAAACAGGACGTAACTATGTCTACACCTTC.

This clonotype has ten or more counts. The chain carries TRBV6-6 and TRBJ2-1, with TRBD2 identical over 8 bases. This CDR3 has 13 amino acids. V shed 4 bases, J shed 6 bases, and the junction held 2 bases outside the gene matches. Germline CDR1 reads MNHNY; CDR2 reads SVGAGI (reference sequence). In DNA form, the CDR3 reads TGTGCCAGCAGTTGGACTAGCAGCAATGAGCAGTTCTTC. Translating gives CASSWTSSNEQFF.

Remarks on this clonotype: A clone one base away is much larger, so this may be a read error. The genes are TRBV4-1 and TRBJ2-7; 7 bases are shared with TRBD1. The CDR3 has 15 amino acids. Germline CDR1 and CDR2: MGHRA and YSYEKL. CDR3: CASSQARDSSYEHYF. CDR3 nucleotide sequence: TGCGCCAGCAGCCAAGCCCGGGACAGCTCCTACGAGCATTACTTC.

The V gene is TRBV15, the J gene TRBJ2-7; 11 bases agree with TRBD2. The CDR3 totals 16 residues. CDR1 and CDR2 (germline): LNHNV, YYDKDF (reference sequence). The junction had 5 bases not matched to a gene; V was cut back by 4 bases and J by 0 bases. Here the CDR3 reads CATSIGTSGYSYEQYF. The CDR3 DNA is TGTGCCACCAGCATCGGGACTAGCGGATACTCCTACGAGCAGTACTTC.

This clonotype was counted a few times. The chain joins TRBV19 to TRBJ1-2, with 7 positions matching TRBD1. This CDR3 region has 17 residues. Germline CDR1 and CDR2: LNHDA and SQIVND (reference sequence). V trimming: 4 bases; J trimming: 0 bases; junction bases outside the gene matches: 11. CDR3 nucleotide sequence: TGTGCCAGTAGTAGACCTGACAGGGTCCCCGCTAACTATGGCTACACCTTC. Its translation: CASSRPDRVPANYGYTF.